Following are 25 T cell receptor beta chains from one sample sequenced in a study of human versus mouse CDR3 diversity and MHC coevolution (dated by TCRdb to the late 2010s). Preparation of the library involved the immunoSEQ multiplex PCR assay. Entries here come from immuneACCESS through TCRdb and include only in-frame sequences with V and J called. Some clones fail to appear in such tables; in the studies checked, an unresolved V gene covers under half of the shortfall, and the cause of the remainder is unknown. The sample profile shows about 81,000 clones; 85% to 95% of them were found once. The top ten hold 1.1% to 1.5% of the sample. The sample comprised naive CD4+ T cells from blood. Per the publication, the cell subset or site label means: CD45RO-negative CD62L-positive naive CD4 T cells. The source is a person between 25 and 75 years old in good health.

This chain connects TRBV4-2 to TRBJ2-3, with 9 bases aligning to TRBD2. V dropped 0 bases and J dropped 4; count of bases not matched to a gene: 8. There are 17 residues in the CDR3. Per the germline V gene, CDR1 is LGHNA and CDR2 is YNFKEQ. Here the CDR3 DNA reads TGTGCCAGCAGCCAAGATCTCGGGGCGGGAGGGGCAGATACGCAGTATTTT. This gives the protein CASSQDLGAGGADTQYF.

The V call is TRBV7-2, the J call TRBJ2-5, with D maybe TRBD2 (6 bases). Deletions cut 7 bases from V and 3 bases from J, with 18 bases between. CDR3 length: 15 residues. Germline V gene sequence: CDR1 SGHTA, CDR2 FQGNSA. CDR3 nucleotides: TGTGCCAGCACCATTAGCGGAGATGGAAAAGAGACCCAGTACTTC. Protein product: CASTISGDGKETQYF.

This chain uses TRBV5-1 with TRBJ1-1, with a tentative D call TRBD1 (5 bases). The V end was cut by 0 bases, the J end by 5 bases, with 14 bases between. This CDR3 contains 15 residues. Per germline, CDR1 SGHRS and CDR2 YFSETQ. The DNA for the CDR3 is TGCGCCAGCAGCTTGGCCCAGGGTCAGGGAACTGAAGCTTTCTTT. Translation gives CASSLAQGQGTEAFF.

V and J are TRBV7-2 and TRBJ1-5; no clear D gene. The germline gives CDR1 SGHTA, CDR2 FQGNSA. The CDR3 loop spans 16 amino acids. The V end was cut by 4 bases, the J end by 3 bases, with 16 bases between. The DNA for the CDR3 is TGTGCCAGCAGCTCGGCGGTCGGGAGGGCCAATCAGCCCCAGCATTTT. Protein product: CASSSAVGRANQPQHF.

In this sample, this clone turned up a few times. CDR3 DNA sequence: TGTGCCAGCAGCGTACAGGGTAGCCATGGCTACACCTTC. It translates to CASSVQGSHGYTF. The chain is built from TRBV7-9 and TRBJ1-2, with D possibly TRBD1 on 6 matching bases. V lost 5 bases and J 6 bases, leaving 13 bases between the germline ends. The CDR3 has 13 amino acids. Germline values: CDR1 SEHNR, CDR2 FQNEAQ (reference sequence).

V gene TRBV9 combines with J gene TRBJ2-1; 12 nucleotides line up with TRBD2. In germline, CDR1 is SGDLS, CDR2 YYNGEE. The length of the CDR3 is 16 residues. V gave up 0 bases and J gave up 9 bases; unmatched junction bases: 7. In DNA, the CDR3 is TGTGCCAGCAGCGTAGCTGGACTAGCGGGGAATCCTGAGCAGTTCTTC. As protein: CASSVAGLAGNPEQFF.

This rearrangement joins TRBV27 to TRBJ2-1; 14 bases fit TRBD2. V lost 2 bases, J lost 12 bases, and 9 bases stayed unmatched. The CDR3 sequence is 16 residues long. The germline CDR1 and CDR2 sequences are MNHEY and SMNVEV (reference sequence). CDR3 sequence reads: CASSLRTSGRLVRQFF. The DNA for the CDR3 is TGTGCCAGCAGTTTACGGACTAGCGGGAGGTTGGTCAGGCAGTTCTTC.

V is TRBV7-2 and J is TRBJ2-5; D is possibly TRBD1 (6 bases). The DNA end lines up better with TRBJ2-7; the J call may be wrong. In germline, CDR1 is SGHTA, CDR2 FQGNSA. The CDR3 is 15 amino acids. CDR3 coding DNA: TGTGCCAGCAGCGGAAGGGGTCAGGGGTCCTACGAGCAGTACTTC. It encodes CASSGRGQGSYEQYF.

The rearrangement joins TRBV18 to TRBJ2-1; weak D call: TRBD2 (5 bases). V gave up 6 bases and J gave up 6 bases, with 12 bases separating them. The germline gives CDR1 KGHSH, CDR2 LQKENI. There are 13 residues in the CDR3. The CDR3 bases are TGTGCCAGCTCCGAGGGTGACGGCAATGAGCAGTTCTTC. It specifies CASSEGDGNEQFF.

The chain is built from TRBV27 and TRBJ1-1; 8 bases match TRBD1. The CDR3 loop spans 16 amino acids. J was trimmed by 5 bases and V by 4 bases; bases with no gene match: 12. Germline loops: CDR1 MNHEY, CDR2 SMNVEV (reference sequence). The CDR3 loop reads CASSSRDRRWGTEAFF. For the CDR3, the DNA is TGTGCCAGCAGTTCGCGGGACAGGCGATGGGGGACTGAAGCTTTCTTT.

V is TRBV7-9 and J is TRBJ1-2; D not certain. The CDR3 totals 14 residues. V was cut by 1 base and J by 2 bases, with 8 bases left in between. Germline loops: CDR1 SEHNR, CDR2 FQNEAQ (reference sequence). The CDR3 loop reads CASSLGPGNYGYTF. Here the CDR3 DNA reads TGTGCCAGCAGCTTAGGTCCGGGAAACTATGGCTACACCTTC.

This clone appeared a few times. V is TRBV9 and J is TRBJ2-7; D unresolved. The V gene's germline CDR1 is SGDLS and CDR2 YYNGEE. Trimming stripped 1 base from V and 5 bases from J, with 16 bases between. The CDR3 loop spans 15 amino acids. In DNA, the CDR3 is TGTGCCAGCAGCGTAAGAAACGTAGAGTCCCACGAGCAGTACTTC. It encodes CASSVRNVESHEQYF.

This chain connects TRBV12-5 to TRBJ2-5, with 8 bases matching TRBD1. Per the germline V gene, CDR1 is LGHNT and CDR2 is FRNRAP. The CDR3 covers 13 residues. V was clipped by 7 bases and J by 5 bases; unmatched bases: 6. CDR3 residues: CASAPDRVETQYF. CDR3 nucleotide sequence: TGTGCTAGTGCCCCGGACAGGGTTGAGACCCAGTACTTC.

This chain uses TRBV11-2 with TRBJ1-1, with 7 bases fitting TRBD1. V shed 5 bases and J 4 bases; nucleotides not matched to a gene: 4. Germline CDR1 reads SGHAT; CDR2 reads FQNNGV. The CDR3 length is 13 residues. Written as DNA, the CDR3 is TGTGCCAGCAGCCGACAGGGCCGCACTGAAGCTTTCTTT. Translated, it gives CASSRQGRTEAFF.

The chain is built from TRBV12-5 and TRBJ2-7; 9 nucleotides line up with TRBD2. V lost 7 bases and J lost 5; bases outside the gene matches: 6. The germline V gene encodes CDR1 LGHNT and CDR2 FRNRAP. The CDR3 has 13 amino acids. As DNA, the CDR3 is TGTGCTAGTGTCTCAGCGGGGGGAGACGAGCAGTACTTC. This encodes CASVSAGGDEQYF.

The rearrangement uses TRBV9 and TRBJ2-7; D remains unclear. The CDR3 runs to 15 residues. Germline V gives CDR1 SGDLS, CDR2 YYNGEE. With 1 base removed from V and 0 bases from J, the gap between germline ends came to 11 bases. CDR3 coding DNA: TGTGCCAGCAGCGTAACCGTTGGGCTCTCCTACGAGCAGTACTTC. It encodes CASSVTVGLSYEQYF.

CDR3 DNA sequence: TGTGCCAGCAGTGAAGGGCACCCCGGGGGGACCCAGTACTTC. Protein: CASSEGHPGGTQYF. The chain links TRBV2 to TRBJ2-5, with D perhaps TRBD2 (6 bases). The CDR3 totals 14 residues. The V gene's germline CDR1 is SNHLY and CDR2 FYNNEI. V was pared by 1 base and J by 7 bases, with 13 bases between.

The V call is TRBV7-2, the J call TRBJ2-7, with D hard to call. There are 13 residues in the CDR3. Trimming pared 1 base from V and 2 bases from J, leaving 6 bases between. CDR1 and CDR2 (germline): SGHTA, FQGNSA. CDR3: CASSLVQTYEQYF. CDR3 bases: TGTGCCAGCAGCTTAGTACAGACCTACGAGCAGTACTTC.

Here the CDR3 DNA reads TGTGCCAGCAGCTTCCGCAGGGGCGATGAGCAGTTCTTC. As protein: CASSFRRGDEQFF. The chain recombines TRBV7-9 with TRBJ2-1; D possibly corresponds to TRBD1 (6 bases). The length of the CDR3 is 13 residues. V was shortened by 3 bases and J by 8 bases, with 11 bases between the two germline ends. CDR1 SEHNR and CDR2 FQNEAQ come from the germline V gene (reference sequence).

The chain recombines TRBV5-1 with TRBJ1-5; 8 bases map to TRBD1. This CDR3 has 13 residues. Germline V gene data show CDR1 as SGHRS and CDR2 as YFSETQ. J was trimmed by 5 bases and V by 4 bases; bases with no gene match: 2. In nucleotides, the CDR3 is TGCGCCAGCAGCCAACAGGGGGATCAGCCCCAGCATTTT. Its protein is CASSQQGDQPQHF.

DNA for the CDR3: TGTGCCAGCAGGAGAGGCCGTAGCTCCTACAATGAGCAGTTCTTC. Translating it yields CASRRGRSSYNEQFF. J is TRBJ2-1 and V is TRBV6-6; no clear D. The CDR3 totals 15 residues. Germline-derived CDR1 and CDR2 are MNHNY and SVGAGI (reference sequence). With 6 bases removed from V and 0 bases from J, the gap between germline ends came to 12 bases.

The V and J genes are TRBV9 and TRBJ2-5, with a weak D call TRBD2 (6 bases). The CDR3 length is 13 residues. Trimming cost V 7 bases and J 5 bases, with 15 bases left between them. Germline values: CDR1 SGDLS, CDR2 YYNGEE. Here the CDR3 reads CASSSGVVETQYF. The CDR3, as DNA: TGTGCCAGCTCGTCGGGAGTAGTGGAGACCCAGTACTTC.

This chain links TRBV6-5 with TRBJ1-4; D possibly corresponds to TRBD1 (5 bases). The CDR3 is 15 amino acids. Germline V gene data show CDR1 as MNHEY and CDR2 as SVGAGI. Deletions cut 2 bases from V and 8 bases from J, with 15 bases between. The CDR3 sequence: CASSYGGTSGEKLFF. CDR3 nucleotides: TGTGCCAGCAGTTACGGAGGGACCTCTGGAGAAAAACTGTTTTTT.

The V gene is TRBV30, the J gene TRBJ2-7; perhaps TRBD2 as D (6 bases). The CDR3 runs to 13 residues. Germline-derived CDR1 and CDR2 are GTSNPN and SVGIG (reference sequence). Trimming removed 2 bases at V and 4 bases at J, with 12 bases between. The chain's CDR3 is CAWSLRGGYEQYF. The CDR3 region has the DNA TGTGCCTGGAGTCTAAGGGGAGGATACGAGCAGTACTTC.

J is TRBJ1-2 and V is TRBV6-5; D is ambiguous. The CDR3 is made up of 15 amino acids. The V end was cut by 2 bases, the J end by 5 bases, with 15 bases between. Per germline, CDR1 MNHEY and CDR2 SVGAGI. CDR3 bases: TGTGCCAGCAGTTACCTCGACGGGAGATCTTATGGCTACACCTTC. This codes for CASSYLDGRSYGYTF.